This TCR beta chain was found in a study of blood T cells in healthy people across ages. Germline CDR1 MNHEY, CDR2 SMNVEV (reference sequence). CDR3 size: 13 residues. The ends were cut back, 0 bases at V and 8 bases at J, with 10 bases in the middle. A J-beta primer mix and a sample-barcoded 5' primer were used in a second PCR of about 7 to 12 cycles. Samples each returned at least 3 million CDR3-containing paired-end reads. TCRdb reprocessed the 5' RACE reads via MiXCR and lists one record per CDR3 protein. Here the sample spans about 1.8 million distinct CDR3 sequences, around half being singletons. Drawn from each donor were roughly 10 milliliters of peripheral blood.

The V gene is TRBV27, the J gene TRBJ1-1; no firm D call. The sequencing sample was made of blood. The source is a middle-aged woman in good health. The CDR3 reads CASSLSAGLEAFF. CDR3 bases: TGTGCCAGCAGTTTATCGGCGGGTTTGGAAGCTTTCTTT.